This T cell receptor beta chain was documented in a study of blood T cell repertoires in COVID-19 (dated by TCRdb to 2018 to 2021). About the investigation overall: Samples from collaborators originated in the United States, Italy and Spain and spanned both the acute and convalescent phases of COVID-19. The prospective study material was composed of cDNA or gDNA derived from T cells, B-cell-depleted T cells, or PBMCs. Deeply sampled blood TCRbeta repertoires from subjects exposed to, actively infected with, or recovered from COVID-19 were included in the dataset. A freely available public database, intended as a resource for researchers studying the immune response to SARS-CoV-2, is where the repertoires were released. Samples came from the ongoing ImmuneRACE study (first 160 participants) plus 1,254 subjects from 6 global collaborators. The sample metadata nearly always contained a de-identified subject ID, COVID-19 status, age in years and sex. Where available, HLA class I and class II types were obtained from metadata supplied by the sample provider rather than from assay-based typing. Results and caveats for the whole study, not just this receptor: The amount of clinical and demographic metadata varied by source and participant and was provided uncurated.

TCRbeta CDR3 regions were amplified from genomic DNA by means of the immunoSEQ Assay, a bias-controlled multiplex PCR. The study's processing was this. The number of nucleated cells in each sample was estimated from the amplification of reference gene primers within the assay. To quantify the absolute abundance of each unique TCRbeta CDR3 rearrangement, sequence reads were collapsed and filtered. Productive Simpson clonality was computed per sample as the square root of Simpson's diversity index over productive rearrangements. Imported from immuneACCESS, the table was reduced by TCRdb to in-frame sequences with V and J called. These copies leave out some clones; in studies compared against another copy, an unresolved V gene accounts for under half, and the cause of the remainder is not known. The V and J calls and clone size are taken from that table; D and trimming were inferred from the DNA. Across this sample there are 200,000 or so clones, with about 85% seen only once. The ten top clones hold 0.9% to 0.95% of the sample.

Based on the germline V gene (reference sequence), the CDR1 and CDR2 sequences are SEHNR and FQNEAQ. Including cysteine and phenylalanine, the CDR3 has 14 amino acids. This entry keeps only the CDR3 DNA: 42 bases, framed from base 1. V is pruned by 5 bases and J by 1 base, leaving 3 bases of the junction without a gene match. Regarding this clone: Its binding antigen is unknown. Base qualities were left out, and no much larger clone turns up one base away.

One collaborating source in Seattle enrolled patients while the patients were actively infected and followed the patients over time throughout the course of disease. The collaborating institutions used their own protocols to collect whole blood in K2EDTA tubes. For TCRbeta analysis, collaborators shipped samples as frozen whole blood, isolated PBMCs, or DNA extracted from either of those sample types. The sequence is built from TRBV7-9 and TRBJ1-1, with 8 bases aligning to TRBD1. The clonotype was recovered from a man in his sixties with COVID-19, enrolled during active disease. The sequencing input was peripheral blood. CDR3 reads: CASSGGQGNTEAFF. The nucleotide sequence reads TGTGCCAGCAGCGGCGGACAGGGGAACACTGAAGCTTTCTTT.